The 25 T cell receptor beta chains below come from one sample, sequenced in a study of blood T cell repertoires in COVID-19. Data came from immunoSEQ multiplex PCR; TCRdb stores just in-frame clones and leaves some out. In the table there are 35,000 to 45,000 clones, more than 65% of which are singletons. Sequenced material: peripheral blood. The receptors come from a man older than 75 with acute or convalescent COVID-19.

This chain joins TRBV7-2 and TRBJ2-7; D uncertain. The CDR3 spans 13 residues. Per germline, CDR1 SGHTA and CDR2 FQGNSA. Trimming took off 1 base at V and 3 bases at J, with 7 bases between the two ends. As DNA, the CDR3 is TGTGCCAGCAGCTTAGTACACAGCTACGAGCAGTACTTC. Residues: CASSLVHSYEQYF.

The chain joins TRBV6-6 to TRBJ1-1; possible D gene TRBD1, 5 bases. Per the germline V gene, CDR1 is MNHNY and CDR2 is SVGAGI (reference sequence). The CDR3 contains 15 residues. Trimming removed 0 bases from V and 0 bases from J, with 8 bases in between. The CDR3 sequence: CASSYSTVMNTEAFF. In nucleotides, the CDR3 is TGTGCCAGCAGTTACTCGACAGTCATGAACACTGAAGCTTTCTTT.

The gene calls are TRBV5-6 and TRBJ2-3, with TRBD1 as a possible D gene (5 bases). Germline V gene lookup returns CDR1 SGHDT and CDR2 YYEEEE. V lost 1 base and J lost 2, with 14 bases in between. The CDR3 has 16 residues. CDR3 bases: TGTGCCAGCAGCTTGCGGGCAGGGCCACTCACAGATACGCAGTATTTT. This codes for CASSLRAGPLTDTQYF.

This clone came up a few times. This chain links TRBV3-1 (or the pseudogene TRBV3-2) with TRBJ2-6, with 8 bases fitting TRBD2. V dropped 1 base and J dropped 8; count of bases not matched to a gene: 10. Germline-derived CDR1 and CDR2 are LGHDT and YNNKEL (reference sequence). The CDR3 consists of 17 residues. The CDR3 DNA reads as TGTGCCAGCAGCCAAGTGTCTAGCGGGCTCACTCCCAACGTCCTGACTTTC. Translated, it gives CASSQVSSGLTPNVLTF.

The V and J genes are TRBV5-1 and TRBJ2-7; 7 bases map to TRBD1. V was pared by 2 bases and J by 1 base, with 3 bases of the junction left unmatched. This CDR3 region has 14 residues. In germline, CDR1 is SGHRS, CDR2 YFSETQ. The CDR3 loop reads CASSFGDSSYEQYF. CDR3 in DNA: TGCGCCAGCAGCTTCGGGGACAGTTCCTACGAGCAGTACTTC. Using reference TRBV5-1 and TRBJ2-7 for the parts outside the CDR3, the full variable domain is KAGVTQTPRYLIKTRGQQVTLSCSPISGHRSVSWYQQTPGQGLQFLFEYFSETQRNKGNFPGRFSGRQFSNSRSEMNVSTLELGDSALYLCASSFGDSSYEQYFGPGTRLTVT.

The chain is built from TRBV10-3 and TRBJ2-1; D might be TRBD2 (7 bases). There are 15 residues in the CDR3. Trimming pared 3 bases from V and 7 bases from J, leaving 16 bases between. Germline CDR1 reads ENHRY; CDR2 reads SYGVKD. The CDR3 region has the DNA TGTGCCATCAGTGATGTCGAGGGGGGGAGGAATGAGCAGTTCTTC. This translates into CAISDVEGGRNEQFF.

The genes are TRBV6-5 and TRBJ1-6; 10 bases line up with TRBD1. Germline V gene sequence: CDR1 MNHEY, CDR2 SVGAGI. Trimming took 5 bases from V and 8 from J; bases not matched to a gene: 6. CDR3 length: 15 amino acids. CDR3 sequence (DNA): TGTGCCAGCAGTCCCCGGGACAGGGGTTATTCACCCCTCCACTTT. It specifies CASSPRDRGYSPLHF.

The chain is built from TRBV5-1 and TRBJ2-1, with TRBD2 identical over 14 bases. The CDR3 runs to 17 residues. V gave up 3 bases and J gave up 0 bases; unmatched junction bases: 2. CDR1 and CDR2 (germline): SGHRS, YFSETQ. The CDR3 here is CASSWTSGRPSYNEQFF. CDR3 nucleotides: TGCGCCAGCAGCTGGACTAGCGGGAGGCCCTCCTACAATGAGCAGTTCTTC.

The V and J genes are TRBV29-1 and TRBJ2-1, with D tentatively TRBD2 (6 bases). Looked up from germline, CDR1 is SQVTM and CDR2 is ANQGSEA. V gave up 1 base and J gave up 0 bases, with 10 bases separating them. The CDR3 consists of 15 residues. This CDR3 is CSVEALAPSYNEQFF. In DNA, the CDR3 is TGCAGCGTTGAAGCTCTAGCGCCCTCCTACAATGAGCAGTTCTTC.

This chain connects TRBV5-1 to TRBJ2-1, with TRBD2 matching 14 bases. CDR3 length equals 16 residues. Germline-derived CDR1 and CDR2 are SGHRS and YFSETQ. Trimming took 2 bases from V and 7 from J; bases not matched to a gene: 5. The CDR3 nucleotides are TGCGCCAGCAGCTTTGAGGGACTAGCGGGAGATAATGAGCAGTTCTTC. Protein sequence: CASSFEGLAGDNEQFF.

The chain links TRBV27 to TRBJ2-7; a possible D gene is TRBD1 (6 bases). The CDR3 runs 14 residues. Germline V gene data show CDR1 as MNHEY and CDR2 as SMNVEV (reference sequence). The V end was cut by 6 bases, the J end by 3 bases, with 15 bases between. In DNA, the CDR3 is TGTGCCAGCAGCGTTAAGGGACAAAACTACGAGCAGTACTTC. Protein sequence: CASSVKGQNYEQYF.

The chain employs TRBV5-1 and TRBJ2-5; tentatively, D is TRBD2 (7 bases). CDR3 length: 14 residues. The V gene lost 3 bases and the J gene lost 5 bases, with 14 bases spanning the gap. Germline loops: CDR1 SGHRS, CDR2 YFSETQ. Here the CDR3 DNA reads TGCGCCAGCAGCTCCTCGGGGGGCAGGGAGACCCAGTACTTC. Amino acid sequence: CASSSSGGRETQYF.

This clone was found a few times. This CDR3 reads CASSLDRGAIYF. As DNA, the CDR3 is TGTGCCAGCAGCTTGGACAGGGGAGCCATATATTTT. J is TRBJ1-3 and V is TRBV5-4; 7 nucleotides agree with TRBD1. Germline CDR1 is SGHNT and CDR2 is YYREEE (reference sequence). The ends lost 0 bases at V and 11 bases at J; junction bases unmatched: 2. The CDR3 length is 12 residues. Combining the CDR3 with reference TRBV5-4 and TRBJ1-3 gives the whole variable domain ETGVTQSPTHLIKTRGQQVTLRCSSQSGHNTVSWYQQALGQGPQFIFQYYREEENGRGNFPPRFSGLQFPNYSSELNVNALELDDSALYLCASSLDRGAIYFGEGSWLTVV.

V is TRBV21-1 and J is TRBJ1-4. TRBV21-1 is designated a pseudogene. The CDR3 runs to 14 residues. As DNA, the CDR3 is TGTGCCAGCAGCAAAGAGTGGAGGGATGAAAAACTGTTTTTT. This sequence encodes CASSKEWRDEKLFF.

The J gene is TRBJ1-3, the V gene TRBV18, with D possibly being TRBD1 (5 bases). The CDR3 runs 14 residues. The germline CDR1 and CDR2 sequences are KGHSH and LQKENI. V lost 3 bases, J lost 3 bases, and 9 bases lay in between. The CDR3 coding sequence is TGTGCCAGCTCACCGGGACTGAGTGGAAACACCATATATTTT. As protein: CASSPGLSGNTIYF.

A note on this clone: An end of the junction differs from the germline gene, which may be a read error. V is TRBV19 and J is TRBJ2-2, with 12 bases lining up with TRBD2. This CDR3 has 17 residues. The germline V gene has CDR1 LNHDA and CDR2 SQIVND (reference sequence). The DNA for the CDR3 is TGTGCCAGTAGCCGACTAGCGGGAGCATCGAAGACCGGGGAGCTGTTTTTT. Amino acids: CASSRLAGASKTGELFF.

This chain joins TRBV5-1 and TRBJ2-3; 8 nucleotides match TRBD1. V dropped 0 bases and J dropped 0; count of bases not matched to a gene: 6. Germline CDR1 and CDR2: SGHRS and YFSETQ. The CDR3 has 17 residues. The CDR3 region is CASSLGAHRGSTDTQYF. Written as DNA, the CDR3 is TGCGCCAGCAGCTTGGGGGCCCACAGGGGGAGCACAGATACGCAGTATTTT.

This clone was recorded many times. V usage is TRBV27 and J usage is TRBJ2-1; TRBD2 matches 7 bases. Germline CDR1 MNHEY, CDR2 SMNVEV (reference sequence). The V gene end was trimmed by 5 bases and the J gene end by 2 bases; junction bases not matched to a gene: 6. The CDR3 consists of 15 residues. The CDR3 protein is CASSTTSAPYNEQFF. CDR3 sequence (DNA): TGTGCCAGCAGTACCACTAGCGCTCCCTACAATGAGCAGTTCTTC.

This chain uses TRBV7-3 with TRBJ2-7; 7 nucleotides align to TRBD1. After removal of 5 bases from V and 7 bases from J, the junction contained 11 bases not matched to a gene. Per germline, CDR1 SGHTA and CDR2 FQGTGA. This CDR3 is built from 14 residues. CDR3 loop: CASSPPGQLREQYF. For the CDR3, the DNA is TGTGCCAGCAGCCCGCCGGGACAGCTTAGAGAGCAGTACTTC.

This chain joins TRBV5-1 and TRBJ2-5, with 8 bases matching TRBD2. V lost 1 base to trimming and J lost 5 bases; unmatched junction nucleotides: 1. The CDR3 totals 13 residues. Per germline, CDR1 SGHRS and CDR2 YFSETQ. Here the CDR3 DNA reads TGCGCCAGCAGCTTGTCGGGAGGGGAGACCCAGTACTTC. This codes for CASSLSGGETQYF.

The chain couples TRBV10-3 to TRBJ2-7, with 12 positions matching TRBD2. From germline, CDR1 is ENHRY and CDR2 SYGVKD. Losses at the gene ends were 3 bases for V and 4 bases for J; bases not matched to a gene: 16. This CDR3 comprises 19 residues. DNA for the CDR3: TGTGCCATCAGTGACCCTCTGCGACTAGCGGGAGTACGGGCGTACGAGCAGTACTTC. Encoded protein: CAISDPLRLAGVRAYEQYF.

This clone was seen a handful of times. The CDR3 loop is CASSLTGRYEQYF. The CDR3 DNA is TGTGCCAGCTCACTAACAGGACGATACGAGCAGTACTTC. The gene calls are TRBV18 and TRBJ2-7, with D perhaps matching TRBD1 (5 bases). The CDR3 spans 13 residues. In germline, CDR1 is KGHSH, CDR2 LQKENI. The germline V and J ends were trimmed by 4 bases and 4 bases, with 11 bases remaining between them.

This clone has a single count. Here the CDR3 DNA reads TGTGCCAGCAGCCGGGGGATAGCGGGGGGAAGCTCCTACGAGCAGTACTTC. Translating it yields CASSRGIAGGSSYEQYF. J is TRBJ2-7 and V is TRBV7-8; 10 nucleotides align to TRBD2. Looked up from germline, CDR1 is SGHVS and CDR2 is FQNEAQ. The junction had 10 bases not matched to a gene; V was cut back by 5 bases and J by 0 bases. This CDR3 contains 17 residues.

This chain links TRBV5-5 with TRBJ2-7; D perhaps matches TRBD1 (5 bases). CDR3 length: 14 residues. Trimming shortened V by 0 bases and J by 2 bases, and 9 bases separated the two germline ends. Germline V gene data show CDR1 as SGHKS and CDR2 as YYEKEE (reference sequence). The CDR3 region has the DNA TGTGCCAGCAGCTTGGCCCAGGGTCCCTACGAGCAGTACTTC. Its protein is CASSLAQGPYEQYF. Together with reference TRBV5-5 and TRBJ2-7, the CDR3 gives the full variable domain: DAGVTQSPTHLIKTRGQQVTLRCSPISGHKSVSWYQQVLGQGPQFIFQYYEKEERGRGNFPDRFSARQFPNYSSELNVNALLLGDSALYLCASSLAQGPYEQYFGPGTRLTVT.

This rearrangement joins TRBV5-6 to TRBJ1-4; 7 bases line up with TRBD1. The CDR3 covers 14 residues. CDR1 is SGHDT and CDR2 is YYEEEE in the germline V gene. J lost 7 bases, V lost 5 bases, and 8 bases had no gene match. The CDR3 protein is CASSRQQGSEKLFF. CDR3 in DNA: TGTGCCAGCAGTCGACAACAGGGGAGTGAAAAACTGTTTTTT.